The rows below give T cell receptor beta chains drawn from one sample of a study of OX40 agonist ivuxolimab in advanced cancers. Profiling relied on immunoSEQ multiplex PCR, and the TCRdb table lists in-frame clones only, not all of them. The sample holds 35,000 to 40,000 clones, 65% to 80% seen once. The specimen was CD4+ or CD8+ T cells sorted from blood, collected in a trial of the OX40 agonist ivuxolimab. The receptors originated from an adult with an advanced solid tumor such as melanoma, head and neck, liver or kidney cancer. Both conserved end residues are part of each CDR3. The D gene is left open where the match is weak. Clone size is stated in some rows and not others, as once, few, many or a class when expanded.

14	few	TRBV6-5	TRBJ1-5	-	TGTGCCAGCAGACCCGACATCAGCAATCAGCCCCAGCATTTT	CASRPDISNQPQHF
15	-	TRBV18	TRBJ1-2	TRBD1	TGTGCCAGCTCACCATACGACAGGGCGAGCTATGGCTACACCTTC	CASSPYDRASYGYTF
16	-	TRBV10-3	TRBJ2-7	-	TGTGCCATCAGTGAGTCGACCATGTTAGGGTCCTACGAGCAGTACTTC	CAISESTMLGSYEQYF
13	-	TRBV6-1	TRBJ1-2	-	TGTGCCAGCAGTCCCCGGACCTCTGATGGCTACACCTTC	CASSPRTSDGYTF
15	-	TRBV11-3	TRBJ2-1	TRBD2	TGTGCCAGCAGCGTGAGGACTAGCGGCTACAATGAGCAGTTCTTC	CASSVRTSGYNEQFF
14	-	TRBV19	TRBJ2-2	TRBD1	TGTGCCAGTAGTACCCGGGACAGGGCCGGGGAGCTGTTTTTT	CASSTRDRAGELFF
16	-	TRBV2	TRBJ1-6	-	TGTGCCAGCAGTGAAAGGGCAGCTTCCTATAATTCACCCCTCCACTTT	CASSERAASYNSPLHF
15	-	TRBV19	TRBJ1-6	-	TGTGCCAGTAGAAATAGGGGATTTATGGATTCACCCCTCCACTTT	CASRNRGFMDSPLHF
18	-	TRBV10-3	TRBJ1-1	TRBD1	TGTGCCATCAGTGAGTCCGTAGGGGGGACAGCATACAACACTGAAGCTTTCTTT	CAISESVGGTAYNTEAFF
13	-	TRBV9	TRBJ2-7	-	TGTGCCAGCAGCCCCGGAGGGCGGTACGAGCAGTACTTC	CASSPGGRYEQYF
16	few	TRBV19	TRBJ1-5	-	TGTGCCAGTAGTGCCGGCGGTTTCACCCCCGGTCGCCCCCAGCATTTT	CASSAGGFTPGRPQHF
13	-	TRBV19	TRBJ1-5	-	TGTGCCAGTACGACGGCGGATAATCAGCCCCAGCATTTT	CASTTADNQPQHF
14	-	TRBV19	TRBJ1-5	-	TGTGCCAGTAGTACCCGACGAGAAAATCAGCCCCAGCATTTT	CASSTRRENQPQHF
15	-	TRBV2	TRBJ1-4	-	TGTGCCAGCAGCGCCCACTCGGAAACTAATGAAAAACTGTTTTTT	CASSAHSETNEKLFF
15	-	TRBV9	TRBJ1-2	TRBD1	TGTGCCAGCAGCAACCGGCGGGACAGGGCTTATGGCTACACCTTC	CASSNRRDRAYGYTF
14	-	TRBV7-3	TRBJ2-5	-	TGTGCCAGCAGCGAAACAGGTCAGGGAGAGACCCAGTACTTC	CASSETGQGETQYF
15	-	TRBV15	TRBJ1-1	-	TGTGCCACCAGGACTAACCGGGACCCCCAGGGAGCAGCTTTCTTT	CATRTNRDPQGAAFF
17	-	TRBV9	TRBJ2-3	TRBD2	TGTGCCAGCAGCGTAACCCTAGCGGGGGGTGGCTCAGATACGCAGTATTTT	CASSVTLAGGGSDTQYF
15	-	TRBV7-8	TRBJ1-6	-	TGTGCCAGCAGTCTGCTGAGCTCCTATAATTCACCCCTCCACTTT	CASSLLSSYNSPLHF
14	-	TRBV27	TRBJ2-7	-	TGTGCCAGCAGACAGCACCGGGAGCCGAGCGAGCAGTACTTC	CASRQHREPSEQYF
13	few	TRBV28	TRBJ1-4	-	TGTGCCAGCAGTTTCTACCGAACTAGTAAGGTGTTTTTT	CASSFYRTSKVFF
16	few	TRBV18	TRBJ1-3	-	TGTGCCAGCTCACCTCATCCGGGGACTGCTGGAAACACCATATATTTT	CASSPHPGTAGNTIYF
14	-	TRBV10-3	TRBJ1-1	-	TGTGCCATCAGTTTTGGACAGATGAACACTGAAGCTTTCTTT	CAISFGQMNTEAFF
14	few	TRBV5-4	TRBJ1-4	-	TGTGCCAGCAGCTTGACGGAAGCTAATGAAAAACTGTTTTTT	CASSLTEANEKLFF
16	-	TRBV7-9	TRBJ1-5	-	TGTGCCAGCAGCTTGGACGGACTATCTAGCAATCAGCCCCAGCATTTT	CASSLDGLSSNQPQHF
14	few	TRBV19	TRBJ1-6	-	TGTGCCAGTAGTAGCGAGGGGTGGATTTCACCCCTCCACTTT	CASSSEGWISPLHF
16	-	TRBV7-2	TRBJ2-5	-	TGTGCCAGCAGCTTAGGTGGCAGCATCGGCCAAGAGACCCAGTACTTC	CASSLGGSIGQETQYF
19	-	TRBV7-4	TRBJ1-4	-	TGTGCCAGCAGCGCAGGGATCCGGAAGGGAGGGGGGACTAATGAAAAACTGTTTTTT	CASSAGIRKGGGTNEKLFF
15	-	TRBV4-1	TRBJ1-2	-	TGCGCCAGCAGCCAAGAGACAGTTTCTAACTATGGCTACACCTTC	CASSQETVSNYGYTF
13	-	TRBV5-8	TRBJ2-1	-	TGTGCCAGCAGCCGCCAAGAAGGAGCTTATGAGTTCTTC	CASSRQEGAYEFF
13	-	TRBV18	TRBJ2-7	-	TGTGCCAGCTCATCCGGATCGGAGGCGGAGCAGTACTTC	CASSSGSEAEQYF
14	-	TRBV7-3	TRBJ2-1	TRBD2	TGTGCCAGCAGCCGGACTAGCGACGACAATGAGCAGTTCTTC	CASSRTSDDNEQFF
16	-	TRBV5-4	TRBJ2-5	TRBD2	TGTGCCAGCAGCTTGGGACTAGCGGGGGGGTTTGAGACCCAGTACTTC	CASSLGLAGGFETQYF
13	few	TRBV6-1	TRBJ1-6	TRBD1	TGTGCCAGAGCGGACAGGGAAAGTTCACCCCTCCACTTT	CARADRESSPLHF
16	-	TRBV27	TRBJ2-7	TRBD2	TGTGCCAGCAGTTCCTCCCCCGGGACTAGCGGCTACGAGCAGTACTTC	CASSSSPGTSGYEQYF
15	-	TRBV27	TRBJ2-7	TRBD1	TGTGCCAGCAGCTCCCGGACAGGGTTGGCCTACGAGCAGTACTTC	CASSSRTGLAYEQYF
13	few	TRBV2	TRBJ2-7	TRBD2	TGTGCCAGCAGTGTAGCGGGTAACTACGAGCAGTACTTC	CASSVAGNYEQYF
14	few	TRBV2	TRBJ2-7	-	TGTGCCAGCAGTGAAAGGCGGCAGAAGTACGAGCAGTACTTC	CASSERRQKYEQYF
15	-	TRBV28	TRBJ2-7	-	TGTGCCAGCAACGTGCCCGGGACATCGTCTTACGAGCAGTACTTC	CASNVPGTSSYEQYF
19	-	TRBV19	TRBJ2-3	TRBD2	TGTGCCAGTAGTAACTACCCGGAAATTAGCGGGGGGATCACAGATACGCAGTATTTT	CASSNYPEISGGITDTQYF
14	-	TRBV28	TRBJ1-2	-	TGTGCCAGCCGTACGGGGGGCGCTAACTATGGCTACACCTTC	CASRTGGANYGYTF
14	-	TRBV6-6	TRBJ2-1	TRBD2	TGTGCCAGCAAGCTGCGGGGGGAATACAATGAGCAGTTCTTC	CASKLRGEYNEQFF
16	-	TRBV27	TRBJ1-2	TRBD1	TGTGCCAGTTGCCCCTGGGGGGGACAGGGAGGCTATGGCTACACCTTC	CASCPWGGQGGYGYTF
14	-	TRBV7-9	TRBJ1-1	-	TGTGCCAGCAGCCCCCGAGACCAGAACACTGAAGCTTTCTTT	CASSPRDQNTEAFF
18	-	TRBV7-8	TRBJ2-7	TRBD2	TGTGCCAGCAGCTTAGCCGGACTAGCAGGAGGGAGATTCTACGAGCAGTACTTC	CASSLAGLAGGRFYEQYF
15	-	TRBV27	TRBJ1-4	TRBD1	TGTGCCAGCAGTTTGGTACCAGGGGGAAGAGAAAAACTGTTTTTT	CASSLVPGGREKLFF
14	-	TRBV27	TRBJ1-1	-	TGTGCCAGCAGTTTACACGTTCTGAGCACTGAAGCTTTCTTT	CASSLHVLSTEAFF
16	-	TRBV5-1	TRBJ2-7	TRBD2	TGCGCCAGCAGCTTGGGTGCTAGCGGATCTTCCTACGAGCAGTACTTC	CASSLGASGSSYEQYF
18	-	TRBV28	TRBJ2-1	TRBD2	TGTGCCAGCACCGGGACTAGCGGGGGGGCATTCCCGATTAATGAGCAGTTCTTC	CASTGTSGGAFPINEQFF
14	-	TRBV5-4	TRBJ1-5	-	TGTGCCAGCAGCTCGGGAAACGGCAATCAGCCCCAGCATTTT	CASSSGNGNQPQHF
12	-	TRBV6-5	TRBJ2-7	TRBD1	TGTGCCAGCAGTGATCCCCCGGACAGGGAGACCTTC	CASSDPPDRETF
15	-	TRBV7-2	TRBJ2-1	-	TGTGCCAGCAGCGCAAACTCCGGGTCCCGGGGGGAGCAGTTCTTC	CASSANSGSRGEQFF
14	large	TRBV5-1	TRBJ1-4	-	TGCGCCAGCGCCACGGGTTCCACTAATGAAAAACTGTTTTTT	CASATGSTNEKLFF
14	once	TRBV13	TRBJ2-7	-	TGTGCCAGCAGCTTAGGCGGGGTAGTCTACGAGCAGTACTTC	CASSLGGVVYEQYF
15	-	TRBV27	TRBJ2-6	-	TGTGCCAGCAGTCGTCAGGGCGACTGGGCCAACGTCCTGACTTTC	CASSRQGDWANVLTF